This T cell receptor (beta chain) was sequenced during a study of blood T cells in healthy people across ages. Study results and limitations: As naive T cell percentage varied, TCR beta diversity correlated strongly with it. It was not possible, with unsorted PBMCs, to conclusively compare naive and antigen-experienced cells.

Next came a second PCR, run for roughly 6 to 11 cycles, which used a sample-barcoded 5' primer along with a J-beta primer mix. TCRdb redid the calling of the 5' RACE reads with MiXCR, one entry per CDR3 protein. This table holds some 1.1 million distinct CDR3 sequences, roughly two fifths found once. The donors, all healthy, were Caucasians living in Russia, aged roughly 6 to 90. The study isolated at least 6.5 million PBMCs from each sample. Note on this clonotype: The antigen remains unidentified.

Sequences were obtained from blood. This clonotype originated in a man between 18 and 35 years old in good health.

In DNA form, the CDR3 reads TGTGCCAGCACCACAAGACTAGCGGGAGGCAATGAGCAGTTCTTC. This sequence encodes CASTTRLAGGNEQFF. This rearrangement joins TRBV28 to TRBJ2-1; 13 bases are a match to TRBD2. With V trimmed by 7 bases and J by 6 bases, 6 bases remained unmatched. The CDR3 contains 15 residues. Germline V gene data show CDR1 as MDHEN and CDR2 as SYDVKM.